Listed below are T cell receptor beta chains from one sample, sequenced in a study of T cell responses to AZD1222 COVID-19 vaccine. Only in-frame clones appear in the TCRdb table, and some are missing; sequencing was by immunoSEQ multiplex PCR. Among under 150,000 clones listed, roughly nine tenths were seen once. The sequences come from peripheral blood, collected on day 0 of AZD1222 vaccination. These receptors were collected from an adult in good health. CDR3s include the opening cysteine and the closing phenylalanine or tryptophan. D genes are given only for firm matches. Some rows have no size entry. The others give once, few or many, or a class for an expanded clone.

j_call v_call d_call clone_size cdr3_nt cdr3_aa
TRBJ1-6 TRBV19 - - TGTGCCAGTAGTATAGGGACGGATGGCAATTCACCCCTCCACTTT CASSIGTDGNSPLHF
TRBJ1-2 TRBV30 TRBD1 - TGTGCCTGGACCTTCCGGGGGACAGGGAACTATGGCTACACCTTC CAWTFRGTGNYGYTF
TRBJ2-2 TRBV11-3 - - TGTGCCAGCAGCTTAAGCGCGCGAGGCACCGGGGAGCTGTTTTTT CASSLSARGTGELFF
TRBJ1-5 TRBV18 - - TGTGCCAGCTCCTACGGCGGCAATCAGCCCCAGCATTTT CASSYGGNQPQHF
TRBJ1-1 TRBV4-3 - - TGCGCCAGCAGCCAAGACGGAAACAGACTGGGAGCTTTCTTT CASSQDGNRLGAFF
TRBJ2-1 TRBV3-1/TRBV3-2 - - TGTGCCAGCAGCTACGGACAGGGGGTAGCGGGAGGGCTGGGCGATGAGCAGTTCTTC CASSYGQGVAGGLGDEQFF
TRBJ1-1 TRBV7-9 - once TGTGCCAGCAGCTCCCAAAAGACAGTTGAAGCTTTCTTT CASSSQKTVEAFF
TRBJ2-2 TRBV2 - - TGTGCCAGCACCGAATTCCCTGCGGGGGAGCTGTTTTTT CASTEFPAGELFF
TRBJ1-1 TRBV14 TRBD1 - TGTGCCAGCAGCCGGGGGACCGGGACAGGGGTGAACACTGAAGCTTTCTTT CASSRGTGTGVNTEAFF
TRBJ1-1 TRBV7-3 - - TGTGCCAGCACCCCGACAGCCGGGGCGGGGAACACTGAAGCTTTCTTT CASTPTAGAGNTEAFF
TRBJ2-3 TRBV23-1 - few TGCGCCAGCAGTCAATCAGGGCAGGGACCCACAGATACGCAGTATTTT CASSQSGQGPTDTQYF
TRBJ1-2 TRBV5-5 - - TGTGCCAGCAGCTTGGGTGAAGTCTATGGCTACACCTTC CASSLGEVYGYTF
TRBJ2-7 TRBV5-1 TRBD1 - TGCGCCAGCAGCTCGGGACAGGATTACTCCTACGAGCAGTACTTC CASSSGQDYSYEQYF
TRBJ1-5 TRBV5-6 TRBD1 - TGTGCCAGCAGCCAATTGACAGGGTCAGGTAATCAGCCCCAGCATTTT CASSQLTGSGNQPQHF
TRBJ1-3 TRBV15 - - TGTGCCACCAGCAGGGTAGAGGGGCATGGAAACACCATATATTTT CATSRVEGHGNTIYF
TRBJ2-1 TRBV19 - - TGTGCCAGTAGTATAGTGGAGGGCGATGAGCAGTTCTTC CASSIVEGDEQFF
TRBJ1-1 TRBV27 - - TGTGCCAGCAGGTACGGCGACAGGACGGCTGAAGCTTTCTTT CASRYGDRTAEAFF
TRBJ2-7 TRBV4-1 - - TGCGCCAGCAGCCAAGAACCGGAGGACTCCTACGAGCAGTACTTC CASSQEPEDSYEQYF
TRBJ2-5 TRBV29-1 TRBD1 - TGCAGCGTCGCTAAACCGGGACAGGGGTACCAAGAGACCCAGTACTTC CSVAKPGQGYQETQYF
TRBJ2-7 TRBV4-3 TRBD1 - TGCGCCAGCAGCCAAGAGGGAGGACAGGGAGGAGAGCAGTACTTC CASSQEGGQGGEQYF
TRBJ1-3 TRBV5-1 TRBD1 - TGCGCCAGCAGCTTCTTGGGACAGGGACCTTCTGGAAACACCATATATTTT CASSFLGQGPSGNTIYF
TRBJ2-3 TRBV7-3 - - TGTGCCAGCAGCTTGGGGGATGCAGATACGCAGTATTTT CASSLGDADTQYF
TRBJ1-1 TRBV12-3/TRBV12-4 - - TGTGCCAGCCACCCGGCGGGCACTGAAGCTTTCTTT CASHPAGTEAFF
TRBJ2-6 TRBV7-9 - once TGTGCCAGCAGCCCCGAGGGTAATGGGGCCAACGTCCTGACTTTC CASSPEGNGANVLTF
TRBJ2-2 TRBV21-1 - - TGTGCCAGCAGCCCCACACAGGGAATAAGCACCGGGGAGCTGTTTTTT CASSPTQGISTGELFF
TRBJ2-3 TRBV27 TRBD2 - TGTGCCAGCAGGACTAGCGGGGGAGCAGATACGCAGTATTTT CASRTSGGADTQYF
TRBJ2-1 TRBV18 - once TGTGCCAGCTCACCAAACGGAGGGGGGTACAATGAGCAGTTCTTC CASSPNGGGYNEQFF
TRBJ2-7 TRBV14 - - TGTGCCAGCAGCCAAGGATCCGCACCGTCCTACGAGCAGTACTTC CASSQGSAPSYEQYF
TRBJ1-5 TRBV27 TRBD1 - TGTGCCAGCAGTTTGGGACAGGGGGGCAATCAGCCCCAGCATTTT CASSLGQGGNQPQHF
TRBJ2-7 TRBV3-1/TRBV3-2 - - TGTGCCAGCAGCCACCCCTTTTCGCGGGGCACCTACGAGCAGTACTTC CASSHPFSRGTYEQYF
TRBJ2-1 TRBV11-2 - - TGTGCCAGCTGTTTAACTCCCGGGACTCTCTACAATGAGCAGTTCTTC CASCLTPGTLYNEQFF
TRBJ2-2 TRBV11-3 TRBD1 - TGTGCCAGCGGCCCGGGACAGGGGGCTGGCACCGGGGAGCTGTTTTTT CASGPGQGAGTGELFF
TRBJ1-5 TRBV28 - - TGTGCCAGCAGTTCAAGGGGTGGGGGGGCACAGCCCCAGCATTTT CASSSRGGGAQPQHF
TRBJ2-7 TRBV6-5 - - TGTGCCAGCAGTTCCAGGGAAACTAACGACGAGCAGTACTTC CASSSRETNDEQYF
TRBJ1-1 TRBV5-1 - - TGCGCCAGCACCCGCGGGGGTGCGAACACTGAAGCTTTCTTT CASTRGGANTEAFF
TRBJ2-2 TRBV5-4 - - TGTGCCAGCAGCTTGGAACAACCTACCGGGGAGCTGTTTTTT CASSLEQPTGELFF
TRBJ1-5 TRBV5-6 TRBD1 few TGTGCCAGCAGCTTGCGGACAGGGTTGGGCAATCAGCCCCAGCATTTT CASSLRTGLGNQPQHF
TRBJ2-1 TRBV7-2 - once TGTGCCAGCAGCTTAGGGTCCGTACCTACCTACAATGAGCAGTTCTTC CASSLGSVPTYNEQFF
TRBJ1-6 TRBV7-2 - - TGTGCCAGCAGCTTATCCGGGGGTTCGGTCAATTCACCCCTCCACTTT CASSLSGGSVNSPLHF
TRBJ1-1 TRBV29-1 - - TGCAGCGCTGGTACACAGCCGAACACTGAAGCTTTCTTT CSAGTQPNTEAFF
TRBJ2-3 TRBV5-6 TRBD2 - TGTGCCAGCAGCTCCTTCACTCGGACTAGCGGCACAGATACGCAGTATTTT CASSSFTRTSGTDTQYF